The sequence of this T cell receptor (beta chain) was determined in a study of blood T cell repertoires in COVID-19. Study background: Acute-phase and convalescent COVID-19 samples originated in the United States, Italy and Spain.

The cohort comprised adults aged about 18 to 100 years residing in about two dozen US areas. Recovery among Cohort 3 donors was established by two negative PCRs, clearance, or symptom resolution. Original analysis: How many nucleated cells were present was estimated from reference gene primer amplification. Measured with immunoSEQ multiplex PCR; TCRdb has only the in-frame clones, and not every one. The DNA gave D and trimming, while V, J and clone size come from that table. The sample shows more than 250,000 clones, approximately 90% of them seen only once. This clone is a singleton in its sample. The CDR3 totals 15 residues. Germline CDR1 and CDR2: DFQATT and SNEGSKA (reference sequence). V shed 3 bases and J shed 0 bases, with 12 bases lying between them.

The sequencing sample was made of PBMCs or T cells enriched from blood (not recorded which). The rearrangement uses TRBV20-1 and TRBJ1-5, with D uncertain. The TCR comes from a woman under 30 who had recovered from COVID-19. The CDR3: CSASFPLYSNQPQHF. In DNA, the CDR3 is TGCAGTGCTAGTTTCCCTCTATATAGCAATCAGCCCCAGCATTTT.